These 11 T cell receptor beta chains share one sample of origin, sequenced in a study of CD8 T cells in Susac syndrome. An input of roughly 0.5 to 1 ug of RNA was subjected to reverse transcription using random hexamers. One entry per CDR3 protein results from TCRdb running MiXCR on the immunoSEQ multiplex PCR reads. Of roughly 200,000 distinct CDR3 sequences listed, 85% to 95% are singletons. Specimen: CD4+ T cells from PBMCs. All receptors come from a human donor with Susac syndrome.

The rearrangement links TRBV11-2 to TRBJ2-1; D is perhaps TRBD2 (6 bases). Per germline, CDR1 SGHAT and CDR2 FQNNGV. V lost 1 base and J 5 bases, leaving 24 bases between the germline ends. This CDR3 region has 19 residues. The CDR3 reads CASSLGVRRGAGFHNEQFF. Written as DNA, the CDR3 is TGTGCCAGCAGCTTAGGTGTCCGGCGGGGAGCGGGCTTCCACAATGAGCAGTTCTTC.

In this sample, this clonotype turned up once. The chain employs TRBV24-1 and TRBJ2-5; 10 nucleotides align to TRBD1. The CDR3 runs to 17 residues. Trimming at V came to 3 bases and at J to 0 bases, leaving 6 bases not matched to a gene. The germline V gene encodes CDR1 KGHDR and CDR2 SFDVKD. The CDR3 is CATSDPLDRGYQETQYF. The CDR3 DNA reads TGTGCCACCAGTGATCCCCTGGACAGGGGGTACCAAGAGACCCAGTACTTC.

Note on this clonotype: The junction shows a germline mismatch at one end, possibly a read error. V gene TRBV30 combines with J gene TRBJ2-7, with D possibly being TRBD2 (6 bases). The CDR3 is 11 amino acids. Germline V gene data show CDR1 as GTSNPN and CDR2 as SVGIG (reference sequence). The CDR3, as DNA: TGTGCCCGGAGACGGGGGAACGAGCAGTACTTC. Amino acid sequence: CARRRGNEQYF.

The chain uses TRBV2 and TRBJ2-2, with a possible D match to TRBD2 (6 bases). Trimming cost V 6 bases and J 2 bases, with 16 bases left between them. Germline V gives CDR1 SNHLY, CDR2 FYNNEI. The CDR3 loop spans 16 amino acids. CDR3 DNA sequence: TGTGCCAGCAGCCAAAGTCGGGGGTTTAACACCGGGGAGCTGTTTTTT. It translates to CASSQSRGFNTGELFF. The full variable domain, completed using reference TRBV2 and TRBJ2-2, is EPEVTQTPSHQVTQMGQEVILRCVPISNHLYFYWYRQILGQKVEFLVSFYNNEISEKSEIFDDQFSVERPDGSNFTLKIRSTKLEDSAMYFCASSQSRGFNTGELFFGEGSRLTVL.

The V gene is TRBV7-9, the J gene TRBJ1-6, with 7 bases aligning to TRBD1. The CDR3 has 14 amino acids. In germline, CDR1 is SEHNR, CDR2 FQNEAQ (reference sequence). J lost 10 bases, V lost 1 base, and 4 bases had no gene match. The DNA for the CDR3 is TGTGCCAGCAGCTTAGGTCAGGGGGAGTCACCCCTCCACTTT. Encoded protein: CASSLGQGESPLHF.

The chain employs TRBV5-1 and TRBJ2-7; no reliable D call. This CDR3 has 15 residues. Trimming left V 4 bases short and J 7 bases short, with 21 bases between. The germline V gene has CDR1 SGHRS and CDR2 YFSETQ. CDR3 sequence reads: CASSPRAETTREQYF. As DNA, the CDR3 is TGCGCCAGCAGCCCGCGTGCGGAGACCACTCGGGAGCAGTACTTC.

The chain combines TRBV30 with TRBJ1-6; D is possibly TRBD1 (6 bases). The CDR3 length is 13 residues. CDR1 is GTSNPN and CDR2 is SVGIG in the germline V gene (reference sequence). Trimming removed 5 bases at V and 6 bases at J, with 11 bases between. Here the CDR3 DNA reads TGTGCCTGGGAAGCGGGGGCTAATTCACCCCTCCACTTT. It codes for CAWEAGANSPLHF.

The chain combines TRBV15 with TRBJ1-2, with D possibly TRBD1 on 5 matching bases. Trimming left V 3 bases short and J 4 bases short, with 9 bases between. Germline V gene data show CDR1 as LNHNV and CDR2 as YYDKDF (reference sequence). The CDR3 is 13 amino acids. For the CDR3, the DNA is TGTGCCACCAGCAGCCGGGACGGCTATGGCTACACCTTC. This codes for CATSSRDGYGYTF.

This sequence joins TRBV10-2 and TRBJ1-1, with D possibly TRBD1 on 5 matching bases. V lost 8 bases and J 4 bases, leaving 11 bases between the germline ends. There are 12 residues in the CDR3. Germline V gene lookup returns CDR1 WSHSY and CDR2 SAAADI. The DNA for the CDR3 is TGCGCCAGCCTCGACAGAGGCACTGAAGCTTTCTTT. It specifies CASLDRGTEAFF.

The chain joins TRBV27 to TRBJ1-1; a possible D gene is TRBD1 (5 bases). Germline loops: CDR1 MNHEY, CDR2 SMNVEV (reference sequence). V dropped 3 bases and J dropped 4 bases, with 12 bases sitting between them. The CDR3 has 14 amino acids. The CDR3 here is CASSFSRVGTEAFF. The CDR3 DNA reads as TGTGCCAGCAGTTTTTCCAGGGTGGGCACTGAAGCTTTCTTT.

The chain recombines TRBV9 with TRBJ2-7, with a weak D call TRBD2 (5 bases). Trimming took off 0 bases at V and 5 bases at J, with 15 bases between the two ends. CDR3 length equals 15 residues. Germline V CDR1 and CDR2: SGDLS, YYNGEE. In DNA form, the CDR3 reads TGTGCCAGCAGCGTAGGAGGGAACGCGAGGAACGAGCAGTACTTC. Protein: CASSVGGNARNEQYF.